This T cell receptor beta chain was sequenced for a study of cytomegalovirus exposure and HLA in healthy donors. TCRdb keeps only in-frame clones here, not all; method: immunoSEQ multiplex PCR. The sample carries 150,000 to 200,000 clones, more than 70% recorded once. The V gene's germline CDR1 is MNHNS and CDR2 SASEGT. The CDR3 is made up of 17 amino acids. Trimming removed 3 bases at V and 4 bases at J, with 19 bases between. There are a few counts of this clone. This TCR was sampled from a woman aged 18-35 years in good health and CMV-seronegative. The chain has TRBV6-1 and TRBJ2-1, with TRBD2 as a possible D gene (6 bases). Sequenced: PBMCs. The CDR3 here is CASSDAPRGTEYNEQFF. CDR3 DNA sequence: TGTGCCAGCAGTGACGCCCCCCGGGGGACGGAGTACAATGAGCAGTTCTTC.